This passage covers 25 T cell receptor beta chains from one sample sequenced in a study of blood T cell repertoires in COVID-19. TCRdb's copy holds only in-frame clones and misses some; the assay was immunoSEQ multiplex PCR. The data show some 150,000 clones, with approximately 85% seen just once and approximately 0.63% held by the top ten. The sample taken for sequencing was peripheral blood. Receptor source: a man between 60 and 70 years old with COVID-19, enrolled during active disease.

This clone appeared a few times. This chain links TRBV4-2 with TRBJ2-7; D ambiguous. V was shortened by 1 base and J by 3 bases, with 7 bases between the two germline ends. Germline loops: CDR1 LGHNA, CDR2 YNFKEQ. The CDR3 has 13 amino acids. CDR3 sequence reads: CASSQVRGYEQYF. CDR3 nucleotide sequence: TGTGCCAGCAGCCAAGTTCGAGGCTACGAGCAGTACTTC.

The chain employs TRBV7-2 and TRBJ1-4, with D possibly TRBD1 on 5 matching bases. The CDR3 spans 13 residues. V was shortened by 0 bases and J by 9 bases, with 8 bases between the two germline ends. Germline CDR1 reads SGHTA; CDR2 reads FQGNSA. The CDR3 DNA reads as TGTGCCAGCAGCTTAGCGGAGGGACAAAAACTGTTTTTT. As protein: CASSLAEGQKLFF.

This CDR3 is CASSIAGRGTSGANVLTF. Written as DNA, the CDR3 is TGTGCCAGTAGTATTGCGGGACGGGGGACCTCTGGGGCCAACGTCCTGACTTTC. The rearrangement links TRBV19 to TRBJ2-6, with D tentatively TRBD2 (6 bases). The ends were cut back, 3 bases at V and 0 bases at J, with 15 bases in the middle. The CDR3 totals 18 residues. Germline V lookup: CDR1 LNHDA, CDR2 SQIVND (reference sequence).

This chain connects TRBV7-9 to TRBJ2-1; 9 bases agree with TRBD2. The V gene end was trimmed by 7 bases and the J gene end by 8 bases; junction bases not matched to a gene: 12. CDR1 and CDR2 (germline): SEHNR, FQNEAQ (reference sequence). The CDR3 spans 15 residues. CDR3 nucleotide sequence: TGTGCCAGCAAATTAGCGGGAGCGGAAGGCGATGAGCAGTTCTTC. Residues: CASKLAGAEGDEQFF.

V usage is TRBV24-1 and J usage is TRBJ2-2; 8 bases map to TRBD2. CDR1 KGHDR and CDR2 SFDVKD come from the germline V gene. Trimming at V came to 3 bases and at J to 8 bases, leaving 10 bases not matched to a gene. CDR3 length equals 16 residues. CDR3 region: CATSDREGQVRGELFF. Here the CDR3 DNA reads TGTGCCACCAGTGATCGGGAGGGACAAGTTCGAGGGGAGCTGTTTTTT.

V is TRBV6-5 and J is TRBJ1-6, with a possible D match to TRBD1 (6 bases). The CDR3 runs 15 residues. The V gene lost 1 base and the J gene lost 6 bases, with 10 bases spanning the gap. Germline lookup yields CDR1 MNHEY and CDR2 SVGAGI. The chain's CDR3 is CASSYWGGGNSPLHF. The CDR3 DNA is TGTGCCAGCAGTTACTGGGGGGGCGGTAATTCACCCCTCCACTTT.

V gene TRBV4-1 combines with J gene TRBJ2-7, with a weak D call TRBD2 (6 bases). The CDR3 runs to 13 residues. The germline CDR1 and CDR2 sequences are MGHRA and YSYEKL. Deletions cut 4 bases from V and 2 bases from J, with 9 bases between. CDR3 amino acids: CASSPPGAYEQYF. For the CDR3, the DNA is TGCGCCAGCAGCCCCCCGGGGGCCTACGAGCAGTACTTC.

CDR3 loop: CASSANQGYNEQFF. CDR3 sequence (DNA): TGTGCCAGCAGCGCGAACCAGGGCTACAATGAGCAGTTCTTC. The chain recombines TRBV11-3 with TRBJ2-1; tentatively, D is TRBD1 (5 bases). CDR3 length: 14 amino acids. V was shortened by 5 bases and J by 3 bases, with 11 bases between the two germline ends. Germline lookup yields CDR1 SGHNT and CDR2 YENEEA.

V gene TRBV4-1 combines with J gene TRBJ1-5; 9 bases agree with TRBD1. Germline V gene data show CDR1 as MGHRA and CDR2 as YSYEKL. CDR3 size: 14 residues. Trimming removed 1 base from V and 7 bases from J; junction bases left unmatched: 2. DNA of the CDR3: TGCGCCAGCAGCCAAGGACAGGGGGGACAGCCCCAGCATTTT. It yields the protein CASSQGQGGQPQHF.

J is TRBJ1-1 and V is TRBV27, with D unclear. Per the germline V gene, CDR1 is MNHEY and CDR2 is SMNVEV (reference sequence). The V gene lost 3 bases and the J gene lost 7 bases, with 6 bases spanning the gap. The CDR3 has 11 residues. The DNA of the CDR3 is TGTGCCAGCAGTTTCCGGGGTGAAGCTTTCTTT. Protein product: CASSFRGEAFF.

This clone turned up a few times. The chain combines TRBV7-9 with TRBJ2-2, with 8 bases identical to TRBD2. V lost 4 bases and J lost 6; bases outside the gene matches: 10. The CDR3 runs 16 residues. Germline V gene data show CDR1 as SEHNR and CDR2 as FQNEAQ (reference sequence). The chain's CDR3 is CASSYVPGLVSGELFF. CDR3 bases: TGTGCCAGCAGCTACGTCCCGGGACTAGTTTCCGGGGAGCTGTTTTTT.

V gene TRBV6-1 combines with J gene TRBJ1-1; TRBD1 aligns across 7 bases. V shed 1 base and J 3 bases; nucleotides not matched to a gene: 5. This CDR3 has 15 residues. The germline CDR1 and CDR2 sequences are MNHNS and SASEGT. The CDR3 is CASSEVLGGHTEAFF. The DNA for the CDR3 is TGTGCCAGCAGTGAAGTTCTAGGGGGCCACACTGAAGCTTTCTTT.

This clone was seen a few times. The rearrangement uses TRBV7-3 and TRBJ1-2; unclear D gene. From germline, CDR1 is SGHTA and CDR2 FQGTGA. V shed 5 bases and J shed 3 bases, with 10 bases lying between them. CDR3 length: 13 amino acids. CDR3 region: CASSLEPHYGYTF. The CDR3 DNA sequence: TGTGCCAGCAGCCTCGAGCCCCACTATGGCTACACCTTC. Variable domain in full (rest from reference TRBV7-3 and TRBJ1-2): GAGVSQTPSNKVTEKGKYVELRCDPISGHTALYWYRQSLGQGPEFLIYFQGTGAADDSGLPNDRFFAVRPEGSVSTLKIQRTERGDSAVYLCASSLEPHYGYTFGSGTRLTVV.

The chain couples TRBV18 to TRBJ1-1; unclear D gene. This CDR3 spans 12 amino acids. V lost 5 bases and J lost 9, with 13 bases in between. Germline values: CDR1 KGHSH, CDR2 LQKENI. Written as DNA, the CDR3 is TGTGCCAGCTCAAAAAGAAGTTCTAAAGCTTTCTTT. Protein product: CASSKRSSKAFF.

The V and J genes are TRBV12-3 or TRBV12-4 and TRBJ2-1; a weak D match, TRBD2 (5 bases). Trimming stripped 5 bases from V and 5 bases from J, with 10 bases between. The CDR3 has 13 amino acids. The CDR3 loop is CASSRGHDNEQFF. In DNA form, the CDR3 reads TGTGCCAGCAGTCGAGGGCACGACAATGAGCAGTTCTTC.

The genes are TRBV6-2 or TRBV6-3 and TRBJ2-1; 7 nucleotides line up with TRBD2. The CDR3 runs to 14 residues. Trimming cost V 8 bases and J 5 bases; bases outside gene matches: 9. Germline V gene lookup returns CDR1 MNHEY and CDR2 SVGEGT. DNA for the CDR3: TGTGCCAGCCGTTTCGGGGGGTTGGACAATGAGCAGTTCTTC. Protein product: CASRFGGLDNEQFF.

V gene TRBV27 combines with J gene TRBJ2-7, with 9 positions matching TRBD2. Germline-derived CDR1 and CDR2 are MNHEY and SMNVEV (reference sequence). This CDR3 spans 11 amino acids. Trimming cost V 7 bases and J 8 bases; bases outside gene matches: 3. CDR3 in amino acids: CASTSGNKQYF. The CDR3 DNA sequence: TGTGCCAGCACTAGCGGGAACAAGCAGTACTTC.

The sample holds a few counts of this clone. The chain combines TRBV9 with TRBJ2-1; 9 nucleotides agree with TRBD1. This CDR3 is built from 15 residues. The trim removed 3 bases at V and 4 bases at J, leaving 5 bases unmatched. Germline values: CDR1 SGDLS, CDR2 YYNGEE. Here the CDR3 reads CASSEGQGRYNEQFF. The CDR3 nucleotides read TGTGCCAGCAGCGAGGGACAGGGTCGATACAATGAGCAGTTCTTC.

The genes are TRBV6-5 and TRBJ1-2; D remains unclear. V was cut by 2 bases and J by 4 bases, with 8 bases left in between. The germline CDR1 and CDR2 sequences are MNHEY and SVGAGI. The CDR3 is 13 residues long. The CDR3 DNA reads TGTGCCAGCAGTTACCGGGAAGGCTATGGCTACACCTTC. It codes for CASSYREGYGYTF.

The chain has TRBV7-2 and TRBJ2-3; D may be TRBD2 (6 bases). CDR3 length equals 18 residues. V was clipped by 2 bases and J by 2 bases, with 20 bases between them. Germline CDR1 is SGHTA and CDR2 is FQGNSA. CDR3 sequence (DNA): TGTGCCAGCAGCTTAACGTCTTCGGGCGGGGCGAACACAGATACGCAGTATTTT. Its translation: CASSLTSSGGANTDTQYF.

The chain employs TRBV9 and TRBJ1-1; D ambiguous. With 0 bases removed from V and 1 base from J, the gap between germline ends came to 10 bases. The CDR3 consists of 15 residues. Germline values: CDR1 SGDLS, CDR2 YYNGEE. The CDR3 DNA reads TGTGCCAGCAGCGTAGATATATCTTGGAACACTGAAGCTTTCTTT. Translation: CASSVDISWNTEAFF.

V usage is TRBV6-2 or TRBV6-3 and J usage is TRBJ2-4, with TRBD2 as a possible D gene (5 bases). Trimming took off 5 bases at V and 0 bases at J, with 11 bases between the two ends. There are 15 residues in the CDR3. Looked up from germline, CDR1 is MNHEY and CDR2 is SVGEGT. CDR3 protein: CASSPQRIAKNIQYF. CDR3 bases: TGTGCCAGCAGTCCCCAGCGGATAGCCAAAAACATTCAGTACTTC.

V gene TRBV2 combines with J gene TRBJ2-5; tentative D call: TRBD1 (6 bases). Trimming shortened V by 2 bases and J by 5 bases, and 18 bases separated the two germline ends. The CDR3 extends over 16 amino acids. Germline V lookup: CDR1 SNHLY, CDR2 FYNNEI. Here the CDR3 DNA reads TGTGCCAGCAGTGAAATGAGCCCACAGGGCTGGGAGACCCAGTACTTC. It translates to CASSEMSPQGWETQYF. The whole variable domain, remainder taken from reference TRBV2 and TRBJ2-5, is EPEVTQTPSHQVTQMGQEVILRCVPISNHLYFYWYRQILGQKVEFLVSFYNNEISEKSEIFDDQFSVERPDGSNFTLKIRSTKLEDSAMYFCASSEMSPQGWETQYFGPGTRLLVL.

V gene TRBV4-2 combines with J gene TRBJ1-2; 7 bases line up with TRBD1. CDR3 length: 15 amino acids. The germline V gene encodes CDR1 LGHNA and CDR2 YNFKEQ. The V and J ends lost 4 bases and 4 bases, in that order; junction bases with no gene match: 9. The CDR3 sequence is CASSLNGQASYGYTF. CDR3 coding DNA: TGTGCCAGCAGCCTAAATGGACAGGCCTCCTATGGCTACACCTTC.

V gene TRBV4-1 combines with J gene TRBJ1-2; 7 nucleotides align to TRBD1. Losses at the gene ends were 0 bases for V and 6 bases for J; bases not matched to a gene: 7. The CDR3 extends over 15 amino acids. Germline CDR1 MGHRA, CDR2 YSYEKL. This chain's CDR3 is CASSQEGDRVDGYTF. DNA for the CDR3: TGCGCCAGCAGCCAAGAGGGAGACAGGGTCGATGGCTACACCTTC.